This T cell receptor (beta chain) was profiled in a study of blood T cell repertoires in COVID-19. Study in general: T cells, B-cell-depleted T cells, or PBMCs supplied cDNA or gDNA.

The data were produced by immunoSEQ multiplex PCR, yet TCRdb's version contains in-frame clones alone and is incomplete. Among 150,000 to 200,000 clones listed, 60% to 85% were seen once. J lost 8 bases, V lost 4 bases, and 6 bases had no gene match. Germline CDR1 SGHRS, CDR2 YFSETQ. The CDR3 loop spans 14 amino acids. Sequencing input: peripheral blood. The receptor was isolated from a man aged 65 to 85 with acute or convalescent COVID-19. The chain recombines TRBV5-1 with TRBJ1-2, with 12 bases aligning to TRBD1. The CDR3 bases are TGCGCCAGCAGCGACGGGACAGGGGGCGTAGGCTACACCTTC. This sequence encodes CASSDGTGGVGYTF.